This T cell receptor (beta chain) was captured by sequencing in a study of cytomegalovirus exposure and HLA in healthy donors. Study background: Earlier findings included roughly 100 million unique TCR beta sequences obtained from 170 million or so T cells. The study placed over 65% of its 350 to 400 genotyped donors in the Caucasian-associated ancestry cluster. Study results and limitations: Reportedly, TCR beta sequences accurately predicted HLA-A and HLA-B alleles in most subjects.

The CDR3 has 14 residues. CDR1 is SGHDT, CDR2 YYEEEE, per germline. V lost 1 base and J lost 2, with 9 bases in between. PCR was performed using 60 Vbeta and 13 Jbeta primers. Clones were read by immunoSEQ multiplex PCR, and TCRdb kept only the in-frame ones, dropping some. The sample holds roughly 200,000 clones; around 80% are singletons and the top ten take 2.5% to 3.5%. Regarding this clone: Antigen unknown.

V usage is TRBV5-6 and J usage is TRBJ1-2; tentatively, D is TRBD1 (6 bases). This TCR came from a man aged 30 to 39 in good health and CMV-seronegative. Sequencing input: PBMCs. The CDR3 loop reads CASSLRDTNYGYTF. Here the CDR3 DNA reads TGTGCCAGCAGCTTGCGGGACACCAACTATGGCTACACCTTC. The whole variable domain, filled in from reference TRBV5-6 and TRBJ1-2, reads DAGVTQSPTHLIKTRGQQVTLRCSPKSGHDTVSWYQQALGQGPQFIFQYYEEEERQRGNFPDRFSGHQFPNYSSELNVNALLLGDSALYLCASSLRDTNYGYTFGSGTRLTVV.